This TCR beta chain was retrieved from a study of T cell responses to AZD1222 COVID-19 vaccine. CDR1 and CDR2 (germline): SEHNR, FQNEAQ (reference sequence). V lost 1 base, J lost 6 bases, and 3 bases stayed unmatched. The CDR3 is 15 amino acids. Data came from immunoSEQ multiplex PCR; TCRdb stores just in-frame clones and leaves some out. The data hold 97,000 or so clones, with roughly 80% observed a single time. The specimen was peripheral blood, collected on day 0 of AZD1222 vaccination. The chain is built from TRBV7-9 and TRBJ1-6; 7 bases match TRBD1. This receptor was taken from an adult in good health. CDR3 bases: TGTGCCAGCAGCTTAGGGACAGGTCTTAATTCACCCCTCCACTTT. This gives the protein CASSLGTGLNSPLHF.